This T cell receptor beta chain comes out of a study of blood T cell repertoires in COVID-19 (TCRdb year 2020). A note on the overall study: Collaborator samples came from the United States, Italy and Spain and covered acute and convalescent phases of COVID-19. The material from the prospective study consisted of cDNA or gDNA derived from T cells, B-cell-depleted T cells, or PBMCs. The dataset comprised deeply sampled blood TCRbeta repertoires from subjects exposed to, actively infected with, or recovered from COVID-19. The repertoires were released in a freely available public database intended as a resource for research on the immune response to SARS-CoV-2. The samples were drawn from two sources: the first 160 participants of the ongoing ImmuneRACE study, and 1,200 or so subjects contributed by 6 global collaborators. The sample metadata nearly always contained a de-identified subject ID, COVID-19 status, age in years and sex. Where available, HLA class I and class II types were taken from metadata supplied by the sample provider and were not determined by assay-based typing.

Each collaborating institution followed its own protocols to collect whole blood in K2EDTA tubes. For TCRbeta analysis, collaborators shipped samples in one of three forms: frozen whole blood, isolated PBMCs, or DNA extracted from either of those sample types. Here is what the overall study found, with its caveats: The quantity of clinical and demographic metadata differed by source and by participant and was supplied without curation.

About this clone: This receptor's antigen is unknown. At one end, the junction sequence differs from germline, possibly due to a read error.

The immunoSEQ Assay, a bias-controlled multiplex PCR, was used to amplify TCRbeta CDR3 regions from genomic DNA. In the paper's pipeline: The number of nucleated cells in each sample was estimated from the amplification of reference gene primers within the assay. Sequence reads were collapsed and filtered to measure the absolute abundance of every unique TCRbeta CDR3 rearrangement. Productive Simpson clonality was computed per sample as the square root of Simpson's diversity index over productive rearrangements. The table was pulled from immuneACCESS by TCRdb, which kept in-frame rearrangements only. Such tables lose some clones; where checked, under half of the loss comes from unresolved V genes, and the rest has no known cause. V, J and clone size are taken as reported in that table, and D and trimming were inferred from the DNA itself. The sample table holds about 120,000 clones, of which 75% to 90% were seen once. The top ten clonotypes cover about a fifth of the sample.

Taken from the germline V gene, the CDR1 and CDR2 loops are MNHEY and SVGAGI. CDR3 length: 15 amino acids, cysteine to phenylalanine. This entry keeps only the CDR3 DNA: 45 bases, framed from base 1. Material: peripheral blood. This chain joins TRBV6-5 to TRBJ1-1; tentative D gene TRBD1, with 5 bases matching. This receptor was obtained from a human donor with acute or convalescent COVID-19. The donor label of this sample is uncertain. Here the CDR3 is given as CASSYSQGMKTEAFF. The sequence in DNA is TGTGCCAGCAGTTACTCGCAGGGAATGAAGACTGAAGCTTTCTTT.